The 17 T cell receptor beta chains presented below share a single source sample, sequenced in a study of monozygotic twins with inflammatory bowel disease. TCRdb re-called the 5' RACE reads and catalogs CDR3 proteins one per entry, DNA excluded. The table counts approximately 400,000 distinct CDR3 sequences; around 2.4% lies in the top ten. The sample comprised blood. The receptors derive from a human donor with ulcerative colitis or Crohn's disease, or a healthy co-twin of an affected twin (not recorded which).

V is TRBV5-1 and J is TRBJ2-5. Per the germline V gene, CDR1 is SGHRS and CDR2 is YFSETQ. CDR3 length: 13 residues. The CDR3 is CASSFSSGETQYF.

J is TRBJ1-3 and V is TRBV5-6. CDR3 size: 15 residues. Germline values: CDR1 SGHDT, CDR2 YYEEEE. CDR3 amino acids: CASSLDGGNRNTIYF.

The CDR3 loop reads CSVEKGKIGGKTQYF. The rearrangement joins TRBV29-1 to TRBJ2-5; checking the TCRdb D call of TRBD2 is not possible without DNA. In germline, CDR1 is SQVTM, CDR2 ANQGSEA. This CDR3 spans 15 amino acids.

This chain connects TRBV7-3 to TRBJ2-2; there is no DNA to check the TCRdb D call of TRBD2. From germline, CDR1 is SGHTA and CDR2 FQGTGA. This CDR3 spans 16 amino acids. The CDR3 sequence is CASSPSSGGLTGELFF.

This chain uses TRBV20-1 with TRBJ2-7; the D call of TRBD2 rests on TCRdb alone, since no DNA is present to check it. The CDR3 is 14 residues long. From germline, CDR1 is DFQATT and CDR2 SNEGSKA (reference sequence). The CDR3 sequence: CSAGSSGDRYEQYF.

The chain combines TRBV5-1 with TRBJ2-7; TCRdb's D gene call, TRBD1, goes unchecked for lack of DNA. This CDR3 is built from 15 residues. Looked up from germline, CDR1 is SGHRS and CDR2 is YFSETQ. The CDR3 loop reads CASSLEGTGGHEQYF.

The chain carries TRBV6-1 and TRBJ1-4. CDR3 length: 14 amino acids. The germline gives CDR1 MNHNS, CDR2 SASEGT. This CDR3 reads CASTGLATNEKLFF.

The CDR3 protein is CSAPGTVGDTEAFF. V usage is TRBV20-1 and J usage is TRBJ1-1; TCRdb returns TRBD1, unconfirmable since there is no DNA. CDR1 is DFQATT and CDR2 is SNEGSKA in the germline V gene (reference sequence). The CDR3 contains 14 residues.

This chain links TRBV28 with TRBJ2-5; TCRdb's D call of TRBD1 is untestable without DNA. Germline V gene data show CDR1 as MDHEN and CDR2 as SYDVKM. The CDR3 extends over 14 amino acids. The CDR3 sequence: CASSLGARFETQYF.

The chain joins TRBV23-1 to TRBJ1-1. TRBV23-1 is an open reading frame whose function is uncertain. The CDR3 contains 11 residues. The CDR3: CASSQVQTSFF.

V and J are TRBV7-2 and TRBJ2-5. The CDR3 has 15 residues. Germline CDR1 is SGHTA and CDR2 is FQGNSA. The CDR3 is CASSLDRTLQETQYF.

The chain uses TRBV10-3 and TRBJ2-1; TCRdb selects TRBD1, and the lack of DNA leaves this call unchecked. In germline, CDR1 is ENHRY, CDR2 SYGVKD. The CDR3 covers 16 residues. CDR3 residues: CAIRGPPGTGNNEQFF.

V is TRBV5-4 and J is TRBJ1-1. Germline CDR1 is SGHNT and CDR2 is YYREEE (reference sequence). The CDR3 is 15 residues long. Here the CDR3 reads CASSLAGVLHTEAFF.

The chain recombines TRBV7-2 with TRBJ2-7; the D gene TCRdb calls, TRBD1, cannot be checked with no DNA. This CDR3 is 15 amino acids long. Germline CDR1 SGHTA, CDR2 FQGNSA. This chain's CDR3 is CASSLGTGSLYEQYF.

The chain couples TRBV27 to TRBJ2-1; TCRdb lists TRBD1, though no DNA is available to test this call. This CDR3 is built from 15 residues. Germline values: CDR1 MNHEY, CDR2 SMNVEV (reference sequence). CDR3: CASGGGQGNYNEQFF.

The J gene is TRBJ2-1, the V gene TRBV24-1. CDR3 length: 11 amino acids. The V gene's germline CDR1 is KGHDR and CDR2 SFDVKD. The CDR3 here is CATSKNNEQFF.

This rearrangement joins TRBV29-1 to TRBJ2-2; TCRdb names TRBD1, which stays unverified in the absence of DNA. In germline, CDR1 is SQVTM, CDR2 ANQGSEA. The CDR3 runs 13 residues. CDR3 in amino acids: CSVRDTNTGELFF.